The 23 T cell receptor beta chains listed next were all sequenced from one sample in a study of cytomegalovirus exposure and HLA in healthy donors. The PCR contained 60 Vbeta and 13 Jbeta primers. Sequencing used immunoSEQ multiplex PCR; TCRdb keeps in-frame clones, though not all of them. Among over 150,000 clones listed, roughly 80% were seen once. Material: PBMCs. Source of these receptors: a young man in good health and CMV-seronegative.

This sequence joins TRBV10-3 and TRBJ2-2, with 8 positions matching TRBD2. The germline CDR1 and CDR2 sequences are ENHRY and SYGVKD. This CDR3 contains 15 residues. Trimming took 10 bases from V and 0 from J; bases not matched to a gene: 7. The CDR3 region has the DNA TGTGCCAGCAGGGGACTAGTCGCGAACACCGGGGAGCTGTTTTTT. Its protein is CASRGLVANTGELFF.

With regard to this clone: The sample carries other DNA sequences with the same CDR3. J is TRBJ1-1 and V is TRBV5-1, with 7 bases identical to TRBD1. J gave up 4 bases and V 2 bases, and 2 bases lay outside the gene matches. This CDR3 spans 13 amino acids. Germline-derived CDR1 and CDR2 are SGHRS and YFSETQ. DNA for the CDR3: TGCGCCAGCAGCTTAGGGACAGCCACTGAAGCTTTCTTT. It translates to CASSLGTATEAFF.

The rearrangement joins TRBV6-5 to TRBJ2-5; D perhaps matches TRBD2 (6 bases). The CDR3 covers 14 residues. Germline V gives CDR1 MNHEY, CDR2 SVGAGI. The V gene lost 2 bases and the J gene lost 3 bases, with 10 bases spanning the gap. Written as DNA, the CDR3 is TGTGCCAGCAGTTACCGGGGGAACAAAGAGACCCAGTACTTC. Encoded protein: CASSYRGNKETQYF.

The chain links TRBV5-5 to TRBJ2-2; D is ambiguous. The germline V gene encodes CDR1 SGHKS and CDR2 YYEKEE (reference sequence). The CDR3 runs 16 residues. V lost 2 bases and J lost 0, with 11 bases in between. CDR3 nucleotides: TGTGCCAGCAGCTTCGGTGAAAACGCGAACACCGGGGAGCTGTTTTTT. This translates into CASSFGENANTGELFF.

This clone has only one observation. This chain joins TRBV7-3 and TRBJ2-1, with 9 nucleotides matching TRBD2. The ends lost 1 base at V and 6 bases at J; junction bases unmatched: 4. The CDR3 has 15 residues. Germline loops: CDR1 SGHTA, CDR2 FQGTGA. Here the CDR3 reads CASSLSWRGGNEQFF. The CDR3 bases are TGTGCCAGCAGCTTAAGTTGGCGGGGGGGCAATGAGCAGTTCTTC.

The chain recombines TRBV28 with TRBJ1-2, with D uncertain. The V gene lost 4 bases and the J gene lost 3 bases, with 12 bases spanning the gap. The germline V gene has CDR1 MDHEN and CDR2 SYDVKM. The CDR3 contains 14 residues. The DNA for the CDR3 is TGTGCCAGCAGTTCTGAAGCCGTGTACTATGGCTACACCTTC. Its translation: CASSSEAVYYGYTF.

This chain connects TRBV28 to TRBJ2-7, with 7 bases fitting TRBD1. The germline V gene encodes CDR1 MDHEN and CDR2 SYDVKM. Germline trimming cut 11 bases from V and 2 bases from J; bases unmatched to any gene: 9. The CDR3 sequence is 13 residues long. The CDR3 reads CASTGVNPYEQYF. In DNA form, the CDR3 reads TGTGCCTCAACAGGGGTTAATCCCTACGAGCAGTACTTC. The whole variable domain, filled in from reference TRBV28 and TRBJ2-7, reads DVKVTQSSRYLVKRTGEKVFLECVQDMDHENMFWYRQDPGLGLRLIYFSYDVKMKEKGDIPEGYSVSREKKERFSLILESASTNQTSMYLCASTGVNPYEQYFGPGTRLTVT.

V gene TRBV7-9 combines with J gene TRBJ1-3; 9 nucleotides line up with TRBD1. With V trimmed by 8 bases and J by 4 bases, 3 bases remained unmatched. Germline V CDR1 and CDR2: SEHNR, FQNEAQ (reference sequence). The CDR3 totals 13 residues. Here the CDR3 reads CASGDRAGNTIYF. CDR3 in DNA: TGTGCCAGCGGGGACAGGGCGGGAAACACCATATATTTT.

The chain links TRBV7-9 to TRBJ2-7; the D gene is possibly TRBD1 (6 bases). Germline lookup yields CDR1 SEHNR and CDR2 FQNEAQ (reference sequence). V was clipped by 5 bases and J by 2 bases, with 19 bases between them. The CDR3 is 16 residues long. The chain's CDR3 is CASSPGFGGHPYEQYF. The CDR3 region has the DNA TGTGCCAGCAGCCCAGGTTTTGGGGGCCACCCCTACGAGCAGTACTTC.

The chain employs TRBV7-6 and TRBJ1-2; tentatively, D is TRBD1 (5 bases). The V gene's germline CDR1 is SGHVS and CDR2 FNYEAQ. Trimming took off 0 bases at V and 3 bases at J, with 11 bases between the two ends. The CDR3 extends over 15 amino acids. Written as DNA, the CDR3 is TGTGCCAGCAGCTTAGCGGATGGGGGGTACTATGGCTACACCTTC. This sequence encodes CASSLADGGYYGYTF.

This clone has just one count. The CDR3 DNA reads TGTGCCAGCAGCAGGGGACAGGGGTTCCCAGCTTTCTTT. This gives the protein CASSRGQGFPAFF. The chain combines TRBV7-3 with TRBJ1-1; 10 bases map to TRBD1. V lost 5 bases and J lost 10; bases outside the gene matches: 7. This CDR3 is built from 13 residues. Germline lookup yields CDR1 SGHTA and CDR2 FQGTGA. Using reference TRBV7-3 and TRBJ1-1 for the parts outside the CDR3, the full variable domain is GAGVSQTPSNKVTEKGKYVELRCDPISGHTALYWYRQSLGQGPEFLIYFQGTGAADDSGLPNDRFFAVRPEGSVSTLKIQRTERGDSAVYLCASSRGQGFPAFFGQGTRLTVV.

The chain links TRBV7-9 to TRBJ1-4; 8 nucleotides line up with TRBD1. The CDR3 consists of 18 residues. V was clipped by 4 bases and J by 4 bases; unmatched bases: 14. The germline V gene has CDR1 SEHNR and CDR2 FQNEAQ (reference sequence). The chain's CDR3 is CASSSSSVTGAYNEKLFF. DNA of the CDR3: TGTGCCAGCAGCTCATCTTCGGTGACAGGGGCGTATAATGAAAAACTGTTTTTT.

This chain joins TRBV28 and TRBJ2-7, with 8 bases that match TRBD1. The CDR3 has 14 residues. Germline CDR1 and CDR2: MDHEN and SYDVKM. J lost 3 bases, V lost 7 bases, and 8 bases had no gene match. The CDR3 DNA reads TGTGCCAGCACCAACTCAGGACAGGGCTACGAGCAGTACTTC. Protein: CASTNSGQGYEQYF.

The V and J genes are TRBV18 and TRBJ2-3; a possible D gene is TRBD1 (7 bases). The germline CDR1 and CDR2 sequences are KGHSH and LQKENI. Trimming shortened V by 3 bases and J by 2 bases, and 12 bases separated the two germline ends. The CDR3 length is 15 residues. CDR3 DNA sequence: TGTGCCAGCTCACCTGCGGGACAGATCACAGATACGCAGTATTTT. This encodes CASSPAGQITDTQYF. The full variable domain, completed using reference TRBV18 and TRBJ2-3, is NAGVMQNPRHLVRRRGQEARLRCSPMKGHSHVYWYRQLPEEGLKFMVYLQKENIIDESGMPKERFSAEFPKEGPSILRIQQVVRGDSAAYFCASSPAGQITDTQYFGPGTRLTVL.

J is TRBJ1-5 and V is TRBV7-8, with 10 bases aligning to TRBD1. The CDR3 extends over 16 amino acids. V trimming: 4 bases; J trimming: 0 bases; junction bases outside the gene matches: 3. Germline CDR1 and CDR2: SGHVS and FQNEAQ. CDR3 bases: TGTGCCAGCAGCTCACGGGACAGGGGTAGCAATCAGCCCCAGCATTTT. Translation: CASSSRDRGSNQPQHF.

The chain recombines TRBV25-1 with TRBJ2-5; 7 nucleotides match TRBD1. The CDR3 spans 14 residues. Germline V gene sequence: CDR1 MGHDK, CDR2 SYGVNS. V trimming: 4 bases; J trimming: 5 bases; junction bases outside the gene matches: 7. The CDR3 loop reads CASSGRDRDETQYF. CDR3 coding DNA: TGTGCCAGCAGTGGCCGCGACAGGGATGAGACCCAGTACTTC. The variable domain in full, completed from reference TRBV25-1 and TRBJ2-5, reads EADIYQTPRYLVIGTGKKITLECSQTMGHDKMYWYQQDPGMELHLIHYSYGVNSTEKGDLSSESTVSRIRTEHFPLTLESARPSHTSQYLCASSGRDRDETQYFGPGTRLLVL.

The rearrangement uses TRBV27 and TRBJ2-7; 10 bases are a match to TRBD1. J lost 4 bases, V lost 6 bases, and 9 bases had no gene match. This CDR3 has 15 amino acids. Germline V CDR1 and CDR2: MNHEY, SMNVEV (reference sequence). CDR3 residues: CASSKSGQGEYEQYF. CDR3 in DNA: TGTGCCAGCAGCAAATCCGGACAGGGGGAATACGAGCAGTACTTC.

The chain uses TRBV15 and TRBJ2-7; D is uncertain. The CDR3 extends over 14 amino acids. V gave up 5 bases and J gave up 1 base, with 12 bases separating them. CDR1 is LNHNV, CDR2 YYDKDF, per germline (reference sequence). The CDR3 DNA follows: TGTGCCACCAGCTATTCACACTATTCCTACGAGCAGTACTTC. Translating it yields CATSYSHYSYEQYF.

The chain employs TRBV27 and TRBJ2-5; unclear D gene. This CDR3 spans 15 amino acids. Germline V lookup: CDR1 MNHEY, CDR2 SMNVEV (reference sequence). Trimming took off 5 bases at V and 5 bases at J, with 18 bases between the two ends. The CDR3 coding sequence is TGTGCCAGCAGTCCTTCAGTGCGGTACGGGGAGACCCAGTACTTC. Translated, it gives CASSPSVRYGETQYF.

This clone was detected only once. The rearrangement links TRBV10-3 to TRBJ2-1; TRBD2 matches at 14 bases. The germline CDR1 and CDR2 sequences are ENHRY and SYGVKD. The junction had 6 bases not matched to a gene; V was cut back by 10 bases and J by 10 bases. The CDR3 covers 13 residues. The CDR3 loop reads CATGLAGGEEQFF. CDR3 sequence (DNA): TGTGCCACTGGACTAGCGGGGGGTGAAGAGCAGTTCTTC.

J is TRBJ2-1 and V is TRBV7-6, with 7 bases that match TRBD1. CDR1 is SGHVS and CDR2 is FNYEAQ in the germline V gene. This CDR3 region has 16 residues. V trimming: 1 base; J trimming: 1 base; junction bases outside the gene matches: 4. The CDR3, as DNA: TGTGCCAGCAGCTTAGGGCAGGGGGTTTCCTACAATGAGCAGTTCTTC. Encoded protein: CASSLGQGVSYNEQFF.

The chain uses TRBV9 and TRBJ1-3; D gene uncertain. Per germline, CDR1 SGDLS and CDR2 YYNGEE. V lost 1 base, J lost 8 bases, and 10 bases lay in between. This CDR3 region has 13 residues. In nucleotides, the CDR3 is TGTGCCAGCAGCGTACGACTAGCGGACACCATATATTTT. Its translation is CASSVRLADTIYF.

The genes are TRBV9 and TRBJ1-3; 7 positions agree with TRBD1. V shed 0 bases, J shed 1 base, and the junction held 1 base outside the gene matches. There are 15 residues in the CDR3. The V gene's germline CDR1 is SGDLS and CDR2 YYNGEE. The CDR3 spells CASSVAGQSGNTIYF. The DNA of the CDR3 is TGTGCCAGCAGCGTAGCGGGACAGTCTGGAAACACCATATATTTT.